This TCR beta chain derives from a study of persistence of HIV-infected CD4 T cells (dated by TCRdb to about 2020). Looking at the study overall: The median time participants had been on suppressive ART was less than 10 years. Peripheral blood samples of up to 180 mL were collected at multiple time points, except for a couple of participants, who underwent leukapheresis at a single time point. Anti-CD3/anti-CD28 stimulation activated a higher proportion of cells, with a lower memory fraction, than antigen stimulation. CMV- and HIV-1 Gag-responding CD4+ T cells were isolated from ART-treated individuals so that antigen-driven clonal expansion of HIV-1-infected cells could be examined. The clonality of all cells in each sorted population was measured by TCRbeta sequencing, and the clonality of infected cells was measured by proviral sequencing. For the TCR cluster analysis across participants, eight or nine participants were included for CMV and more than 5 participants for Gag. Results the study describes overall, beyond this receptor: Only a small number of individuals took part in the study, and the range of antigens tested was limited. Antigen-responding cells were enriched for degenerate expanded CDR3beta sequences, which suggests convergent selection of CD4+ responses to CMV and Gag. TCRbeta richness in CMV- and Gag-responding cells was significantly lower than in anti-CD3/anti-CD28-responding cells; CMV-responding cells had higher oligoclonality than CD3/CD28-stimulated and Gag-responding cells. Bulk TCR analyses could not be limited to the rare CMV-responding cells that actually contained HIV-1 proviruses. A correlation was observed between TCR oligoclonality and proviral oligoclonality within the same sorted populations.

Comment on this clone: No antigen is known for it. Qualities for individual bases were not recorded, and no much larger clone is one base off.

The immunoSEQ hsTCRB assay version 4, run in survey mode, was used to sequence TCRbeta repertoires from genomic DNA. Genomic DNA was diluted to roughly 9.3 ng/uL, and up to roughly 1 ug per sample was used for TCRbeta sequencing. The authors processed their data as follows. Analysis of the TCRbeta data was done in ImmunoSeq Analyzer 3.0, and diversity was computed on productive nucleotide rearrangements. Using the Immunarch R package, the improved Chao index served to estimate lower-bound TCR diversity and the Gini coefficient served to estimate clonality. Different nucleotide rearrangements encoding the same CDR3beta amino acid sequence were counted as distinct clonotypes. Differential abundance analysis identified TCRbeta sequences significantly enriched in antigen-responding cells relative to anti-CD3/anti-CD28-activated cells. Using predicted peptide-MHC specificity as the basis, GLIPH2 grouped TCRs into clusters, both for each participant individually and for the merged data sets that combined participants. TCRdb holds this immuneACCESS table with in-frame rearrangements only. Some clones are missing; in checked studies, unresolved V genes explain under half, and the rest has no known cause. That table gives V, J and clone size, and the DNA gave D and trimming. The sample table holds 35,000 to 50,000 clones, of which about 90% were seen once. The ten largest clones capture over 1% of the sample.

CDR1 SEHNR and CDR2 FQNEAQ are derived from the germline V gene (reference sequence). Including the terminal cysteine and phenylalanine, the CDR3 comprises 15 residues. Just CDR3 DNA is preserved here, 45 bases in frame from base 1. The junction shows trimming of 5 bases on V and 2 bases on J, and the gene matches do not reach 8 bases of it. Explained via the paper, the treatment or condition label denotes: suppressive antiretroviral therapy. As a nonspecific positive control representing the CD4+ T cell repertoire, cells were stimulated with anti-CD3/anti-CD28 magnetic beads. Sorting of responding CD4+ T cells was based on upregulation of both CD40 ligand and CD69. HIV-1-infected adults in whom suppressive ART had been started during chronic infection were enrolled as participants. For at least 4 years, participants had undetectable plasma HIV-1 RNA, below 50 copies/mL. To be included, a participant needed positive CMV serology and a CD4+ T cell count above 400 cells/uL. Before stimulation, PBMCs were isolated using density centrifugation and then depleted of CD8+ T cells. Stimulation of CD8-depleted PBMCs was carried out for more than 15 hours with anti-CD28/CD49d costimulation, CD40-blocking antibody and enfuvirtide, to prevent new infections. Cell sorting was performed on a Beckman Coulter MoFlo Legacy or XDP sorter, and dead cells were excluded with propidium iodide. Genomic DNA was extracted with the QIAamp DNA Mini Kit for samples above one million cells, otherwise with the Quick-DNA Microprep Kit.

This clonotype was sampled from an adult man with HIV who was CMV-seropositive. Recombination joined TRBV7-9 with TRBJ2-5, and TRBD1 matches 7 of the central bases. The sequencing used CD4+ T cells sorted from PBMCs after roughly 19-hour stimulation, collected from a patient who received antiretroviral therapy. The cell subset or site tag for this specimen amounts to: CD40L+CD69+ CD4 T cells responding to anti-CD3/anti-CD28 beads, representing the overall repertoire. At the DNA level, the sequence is TGTGCCAGCAGCCCCGGACAGGCAGTTCAAGAGACCCAGTACTTC. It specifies CASSPGQAVQETQYF. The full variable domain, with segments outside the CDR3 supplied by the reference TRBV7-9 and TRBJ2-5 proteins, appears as DTGVSQNPRHKITKRGQNVTFRCDPISEHNRLYWYRQTLGQGPEFLTYFQNEAQLEKSRLLSDRFSAERPKGSFSTLEIQRTEQGDSAMYLCASSPGQAVQETQYFGPGTRLLVL.